Listed below are T cell receptor beta chains from one sample, sequenced in a study of CD8+CD57+ T cells in acquired aplastic anemia. TCRdb processed the reads anew with MiXCR; each CDR3 protein has one entry. The sample includes approximately 80,000 distinct CDR3 sequences, 55% to 75% seen only once; the top ten take about four fifths. Sequenced material: sorted CD4+, CD8+, or CD8+CD57+ T cells (not recorded which) from PBMCs. The receptor source for this set is a human donor with aplastic anemia. CDR3s include the opening cysteine and the closing phenylalanine or tryptophan. A D gene is named only where the DNA matches it firmly. Clone size, where shown, is once, few, many, or a class for clones that have expanded.

>TRBD1|TRBV10-2|NA|TRBJ1-1
TGCGCCACCACGGTCAGGACAGGGAACACTAAAGCTTTCTTT
CATTVRTGNTKAFF
>TRBD1|TRBV5-1|once|TRBJ2-2
TGCGCCAGCAGCGTACGACAGGGCCCTCAGAACACCGGGGAGCTGTTTTTT
CASSVRQGPQNTGELFF
>TRBD1|TRBV7-6|NA|TRBJ1-2
TGTGCCAGCAGCTTAAGAGACAGGGGAGACTATGGCTACACCTTC
CASSLRDRGDYGYTF
>TRBD1|TRBV19|NA|TRBJ1-1
TGTGCCAGTAGAAATCCGGGACAGGGTTCAGGAACTGAAGCTTTCTTT
CASRNPGQGSGTEAFF
>NA|TRBV7-2|NA|TRBJ2-3
TGTGCCAGCAGCCTCGTGGGAGATACGCAGTATTTT
CASSLVGDTQYF
>TRBD1|TRBV15|NA|TRBJ1-5
TGTGCCACCAGCAGAGGGGCAGGGGGGAATCAGCCCCAGCATTTT
CATSRGAGGNQPQHF
>TRBD1|TRBV10-3|once|TRBJ1-5
TGTGCCATCAGTGAGCCGGGACAGGGATTTAGCAATCAGCCCCAGCATTTT
CAISEPGQGFSNQPQHF
>NA|TRBV7-9|NA|TRBJ1-1
TGTGCCAGCAGGACAGGGAACACTGAAGCTTTCTTT
CASRTGNTEAFF
>TRBD2|TRBV7-9|NA|TRBJ2-2
TGTGCCAGCAGCTTCCTAGCGGCGAACACCGGGGAGCTGTTTTTT
CASSFLAANTGELFF
>TRBD2|TRBV19|NA|TRBJ2-3
TGTGCCAGTAGTACGCCTAGCGGAGACACAGATACGCAGTATTTT
CASSTPSGDTDTQYF
>TRBD1|TRBV2|NA|TRBJ2-5
TGTGCCAGCAGTGTATGGACAGGGGGAGAGACCCAGTACTTC
CASSVWTGGETQYF